Given below is one T cell receptor (beta chain) in context. The table came from immunoSEQ multiplex PCR; TCRdb's copy has only in-frame clones and leaves some out. The table lists around 15,000 clones, approximately 86% of them singletons, with roughly 3.9% in the top ten. Trimming shortened V by 2 bases and J by 9 bases, and 16 bases separated the two germline ends. Per the germline V gene, CDR1 is SNHLY and CDR2 is FYNNEI. This CDR3 is 14 amino acids long. The record originates from a study of OX40 agonist ivuxolimab in advanced cancers. The gene calls are TRBV2 and TRBJ1-1; possibly TRBD1 for D (5 bases). This TCR derives from an adult with an advanced solid tumor such as melanoma, head and neck, liver or kidney cancer. Sequences were derived from CD4+ or CD8+ T cells sorted from blood, sampled in a trial of the OX40 agonist ivuxolimab. CDR3 residues: CASSELRQGNQAFF. The CDR3 bases are TGTGCCAGCAGTGAATTGCGGCAGGGTAATCAAGCTTTCTTT.